These 11 T cell receptor beta chains came from one sample sequenced in a study of OX40 agonist ivuxolimab in advanced cancers. The library was prepared using the immunoSEQ multiplex PCR assay. This immuneACCESS table, as held by TCRdb, lists in-frame sequences with V and J called but not all clones. Of the missing ones, under half trace to an unresolved V gene in checked studies; the others have no known cause. For this sample the table gives about 55,000 clones, of which about 88% were detected only once. The ten largest make up roughly 1.5% of the sample. The specimen comprised CD4+ or CD8+ T cells sorted from blood, sampled in a trial of the OX40 agonist ivuxolimab. The origin of the receptors is an adult with an advanced solid tumor such as melanoma, head and neck, liver or kidney cancer.

Within the sample, this clone is medium-sized (0.01 to 0.1%). The genes are TRBV18 and TRBJ1-3; D not certain. The CDR3 extends over 15 amino acids. CDR1 KGHSH and CDR2 LQKENI come from the germline V gene. Trimming took 2 bases from V and 0 from J, leaving 8 bases between them. CDR3 in DNA: TGTGCCAGCTCACCAGTCCCATTCTCTGGAAACACCATATATTTT. It translates to CASSPVPFSGNTIYF.

This clone appeared a single time. In nucleotides, the CDR3 is TGTGCCACCCGTATTGGAGCCGATATTAACTATGGCTACACCTTC. Protein sequence: CATRIGADINYGYTF. This chain joins TRBV15 and TRBJ1-2; D not certain. The CDR3 has 15 residues. Trimming took 8 bases from V and 1 from J, leaving 17 bases between them. Germline loops: CDR1 LNHNV, CDR2 YYDKDF (reference sequence).

This clone was picked up a small number of times. The sample has other DNA sequences that encode this CDR3 too. The rearrangement links TRBV19 to TRBJ2-1; 12 nucleotides agree with TRBD2. The length of the CDR3 is 18 residues. Germline CDR1 LNHDA, CDR2 SQIVND (reference sequence). Unmatched junction bases numbered 16, after V lost 4 bases and J lost 9 bases. The CDR3 sequence: CASSKEGTSGPDGGEQFF. CDR3 coding DNA: TGTGCCAGTAGTAAGGAAGGGACTAGCGGGCCCGATGGGGGTGAGCAGTTCTTC.

V and J are TRBV6-5 and TRBJ1-4; the match to TRBD1 covers 9 bases. Germline V gene lookup returns CDR1 MNHEY and CDR2 SVGAGI. V lost 6 bases to trimming and J lost 5 bases; unmatched junction nucleotides: 7. The CDR3 is 15 amino acids. In DNA, the CDR3 is TGTGCCAGCAGCCTCTCTGGGACAGGGAATGAAAAACTGTTTTTT. Amino acids: CASSLSGTGNEKLFF.

The chain has TRBV14 and TRBJ1-1; 8 bases map to TRBD1. The V segment lost 3 bases and the J segment 4 bases; nucleotides outside the gene matches: 4. Germline V gene data show CDR1 as SGHDN and CDR2 as FVKESK. The CDR3 has 14 amino acids. CDR3 coding DNA: TGTGCCAGCAGCCAGCAGGGGGCCGGCACTGAAGCTTTCTTT. Amino acid sequence: CASSQQGAGTEAFF.

The V call is TRBV10-1, the J call TRBJ2-5; tentative D call: TRBD2 (5 bases). V lost 2 bases and J 10 bases, leaving 14 bases between the germline ends. The germline V gene encodes CDR1 WNHNN and CDR2 SYGVQD (reference sequence). The CDR3 sequence is 13 residues long. The DNA of the CDR3 is TGCGCCAGCAGTGAGGAGGTAAACGGAGGCCAGTACTTC. It yields the protein CASSEEVNGGQYF.

V gene TRBV5-4 combines with J gene TRBJ2-1, with a weak D call TRBD2 (5 bases). CDR3 length: 13 residues. CDR1 is SGHNT and CDR2 is YYREEE in the germline V gene (reference sequence). The germline V and J ends were trimmed by 4 bases and 8 bases, with 13 bases remaining between them. CDR3 protein: CASSPYLRDEQFF. In nucleotides, the CDR3 is TGTGCCAGCAGCCCATATCTGAGGGATGAGCAGTTCTTC.

The chain joins TRBV6-1 to TRBJ2-6; TRBD1 agrees at 7 bases. The CDR3 has 20 amino acids. The V segment lost 1 base and the J segment 0 bases; nucleotides outside the gene matches: 12. CDR1 and CDR2 (germline): MNHNS, SASEGT. In DNA form, the CDR3 reads TGTGCCAGCAGTGAAGACGTTTTGGGACAGCGATACTCTGGGGCCAACGTCCTGACTTTC. Amino acid sequence: CASSEDVLGQRYSGANVLTF.

The rearrangement links TRBV6-6 to TRBJ1-5, with 11 bases fitting TRBD1. The CDR3 length is 16 residues. Looked up from germline, CDR1 is MNHNY and CDR2 is SVGAGI (reference sequence). With V trimmed by 4 bases and J by 4 bases, 6 bases remained unmatched. CDR3: CASSSSGTGGNQPQHF. CDR3 DNA: TGTGCCAGCAGTTCATCCGGGACAGGGGGGAATCAGCCCCAGCATTTT.

The chain combines TRBV5-4 with TRBJ2-7; 8 positions agree with TRBD1. This CDR3 contains 15 residues. Germline lookup yields CDR1 SGHNT and CDR2 YYREEE (reference sequence). V lost 1 base, J lost 3 bases, and 6 bases stayed unmatched. The CDR3, as DNA: TGTGCCAGCAGCTTGAGCGGACAGGGTTTCTACGAGCAGTACTTC. It is translated as CASSLSGQGFYEQYF.

This chain joins TRBV2 and TRBJ1-1, with D unresolved. Germline V gives CDR1 SNHLY, CDR2 FYNNEI. V lost 4 bases to trimming and J lost 5 bases, with 11 bases between them. The CDR3 consists of 13 residues. The CDR3 sequence: CASSVGSRTEAFF. Written as DNA, the CDR3 is TGTGCCAGCAGTGTGGGGTCGCGAACTGAAGCTTTCTTT.